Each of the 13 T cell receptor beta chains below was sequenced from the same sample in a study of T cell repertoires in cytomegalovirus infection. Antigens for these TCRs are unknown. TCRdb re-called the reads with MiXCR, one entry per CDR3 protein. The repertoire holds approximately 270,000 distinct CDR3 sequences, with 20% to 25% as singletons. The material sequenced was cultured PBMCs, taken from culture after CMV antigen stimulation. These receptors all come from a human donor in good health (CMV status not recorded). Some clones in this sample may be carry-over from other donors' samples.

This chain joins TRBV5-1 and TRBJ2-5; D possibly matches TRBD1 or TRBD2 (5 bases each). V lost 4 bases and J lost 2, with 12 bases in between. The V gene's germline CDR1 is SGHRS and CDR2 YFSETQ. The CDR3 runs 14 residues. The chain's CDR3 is CASSGTTVQETQYF. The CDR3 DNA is TGCGCCAGCAGCGGGACGACTGTACAAGAGACCCAGTACTTC.

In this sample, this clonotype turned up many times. The CDR3, as DNA: TGTGCCAGCAGGCTTACTGGTCGAAATCAGCCCCAGCATTTT. Protein: CASRLTGRNQPQHF. V gene TRBV7-2 combines with J gene TRBJ1-5; D uncertain. Trimming took 6 bases from V and 4 from J, leaving 13 bases between them. CDR1 is SGHTA, CDR2 FQGNSA, per germline. This CDR3 has 14 amino acids.

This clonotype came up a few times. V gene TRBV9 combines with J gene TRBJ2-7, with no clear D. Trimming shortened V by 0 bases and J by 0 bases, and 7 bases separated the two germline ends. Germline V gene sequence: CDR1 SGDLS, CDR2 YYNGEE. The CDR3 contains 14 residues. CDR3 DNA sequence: TGTGCCAGCAGCGTAGATGCGGTCTCCTACGAGCAGTACTTC. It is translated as CASSVDAVSYEQYF.

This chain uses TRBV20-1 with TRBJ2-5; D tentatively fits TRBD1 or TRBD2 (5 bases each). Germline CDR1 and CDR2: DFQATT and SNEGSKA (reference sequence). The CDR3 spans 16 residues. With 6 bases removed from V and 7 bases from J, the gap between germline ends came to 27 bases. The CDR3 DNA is TGCAGTGCCCCTCCTGGCCCAAGGGACGACAAGAGGACCCAGTACTTC. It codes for CSAPPGPRDDKRTQYF.

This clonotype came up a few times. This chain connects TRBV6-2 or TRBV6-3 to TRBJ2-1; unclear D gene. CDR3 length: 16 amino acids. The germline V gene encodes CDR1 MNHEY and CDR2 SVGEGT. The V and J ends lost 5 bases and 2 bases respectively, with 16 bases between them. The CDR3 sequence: CASSLQGPGPYNEQFF. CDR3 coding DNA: TGTGCCAGCAGTCTCCAAGGGCCAGGTCCCTACAATGAGCAGTTCTTC.

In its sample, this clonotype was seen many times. CDR3 sequence reads: CASSAQGGASNQPQHF. The DNA for the CDR3 is TGTGCCAGCAGCGCCCAGGGGGGGGCTAGCAATCAGCCCCAGCATTTT. The chain has TRBV7-2 and TRBJ1-5, with 7 bases fitting TRBD1. Germline CDR1 SGHTA, CDR2 FQGNSA. Trimming at V came to 5 bases and at J to 0 bases, leaving 7 bases not matched to a gene. The CDR3 covers 16 residues.

CDR3 protein: CASRHSAEGYTF. For the CDR3, the DNA is TGTGCCAGTAGGCATTCGGCGGAGGGCTACACCTTC. The genes are TRBV6-6 and TRBJ1-2; D gene uncertain. This CDR3 has 12 residues. The V gene's germline CDR1 is MNHNY and CDR2 SVGAGI (reference sequence). Trimming removed 9 bases from V and 8 bases from J, with 16 bases in between.

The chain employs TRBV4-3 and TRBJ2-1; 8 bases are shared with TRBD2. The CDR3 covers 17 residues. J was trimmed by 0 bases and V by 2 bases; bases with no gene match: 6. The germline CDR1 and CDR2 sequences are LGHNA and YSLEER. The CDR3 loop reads CASSQTLAGSSYNEQFF. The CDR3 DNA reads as TGCGCCAGCAGCCAAACTTTAGCGGGAAGCTCCTACAATGAGCAGTTCTTC.

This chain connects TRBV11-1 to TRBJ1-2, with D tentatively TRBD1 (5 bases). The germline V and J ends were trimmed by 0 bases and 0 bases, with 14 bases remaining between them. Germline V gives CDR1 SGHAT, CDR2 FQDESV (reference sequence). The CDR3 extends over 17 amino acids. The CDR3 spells CASSLALDMRTNYGYTF. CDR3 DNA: TGTGCCAGCAGCTTAGCTCTGGACATGCGAACTAACTATGGCTACACCTTC.

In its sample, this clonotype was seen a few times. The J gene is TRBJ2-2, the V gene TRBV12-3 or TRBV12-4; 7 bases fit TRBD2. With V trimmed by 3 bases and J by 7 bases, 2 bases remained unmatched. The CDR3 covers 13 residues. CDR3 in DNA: TGTGCCAGCAGTTTCGGGGGGAACGGGGAGCTGTTTTTT. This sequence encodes CASSFGGNGELFF.

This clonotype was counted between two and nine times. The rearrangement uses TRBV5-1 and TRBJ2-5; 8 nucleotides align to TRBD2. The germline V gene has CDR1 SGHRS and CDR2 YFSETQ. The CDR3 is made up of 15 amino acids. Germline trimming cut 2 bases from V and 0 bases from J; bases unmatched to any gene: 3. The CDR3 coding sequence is TGCGCCAGCAGCTTAACTAGCGGTTACCAAGAGACCCAGTACTTC. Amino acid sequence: CASSLTSGYQETQYF.

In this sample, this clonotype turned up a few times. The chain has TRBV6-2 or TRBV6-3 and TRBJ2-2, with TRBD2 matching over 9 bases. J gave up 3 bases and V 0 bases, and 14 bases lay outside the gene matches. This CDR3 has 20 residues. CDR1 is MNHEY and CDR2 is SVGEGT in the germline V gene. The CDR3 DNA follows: TGTGCCAGCAGTTACTCTTGGGCTAGCGGGAACCCCCCGGACACCGGGGAGCTGTTTTTT. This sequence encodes CASSYSWASGNPPDTGELFF.

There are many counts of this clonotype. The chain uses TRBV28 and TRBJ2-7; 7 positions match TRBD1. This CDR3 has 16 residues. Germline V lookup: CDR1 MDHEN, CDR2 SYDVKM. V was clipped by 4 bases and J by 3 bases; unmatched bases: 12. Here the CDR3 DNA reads TGTGCCAGCAGTTCGTACTTACTCCGGGACAGCTACGAGCAGTACTTC. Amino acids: CASSSYLLRDSYEQYF. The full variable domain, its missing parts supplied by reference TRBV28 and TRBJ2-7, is DVKVTQSSRYLVKRTGEKVFLECVQDMDHENMFWYRQDPGLGLRLIYFSYDVKMKEKGDIPEGYSVSREKKERFSLILESASTNQTSMYLCASSSYLLRDSYEQYFGPGTRLTVT.